This T cell receptor beta chain appears in the sequencing data of a study of shared clonotypes between healthy human individuals. Worth noting for this clone: Antigen unknown.

Only Caucasian adults living in Nashville, Tennessee made up the donor group. General observations from the study: Despite large depth, rarefaction showed incomplete sorted-subset sequencing.

Genomic DNA belonging to each subset was distributed in equal measure over several immunoSEQ plates. Method: immunoSEQ multiplex PCR; TCRdb's copy keeps in-frame clones and lacks some. The table records millions of clones, roughly nine tenths of them present only once. The sequenced material came from naive CD4+ T cells sorted from blood. Documented subset: CD45RA+ positively selected. This receptor was identified in a man between 18 and 29 years old in good health.

CDR3 bases: TGTGCCAGCAGGAAGGACAGGGGTTCGAATCAGCCCCAGCATTTT. The encoded protein is CASRKDRGSNQPQHF. The chain links TRBV6-1 to TRBJ1-5; 9 nucleotides agree with TRBD1. Germline V gene data show CDR1 as MNHNS and CDR2 as SASEGT. The CDR3 is 15 amino acids. The ends lost 6 bases at V and 4 bases at J; junction bases unmatched: 7.